This T cell receptor (beta chain) came from a study of T cells in localized non-small cell lung cancer. Findings and limits, study-wide: In uninvolved adjacent lung, T cell clonality reached its highest value, exceeding tumor. Adjacent lung had a median roughly 61 of the 100 largest tumor clones. Density of T cells in blood, when higher, went with longer overall survival. It remains possible that heterogeneity exists, since only one tumor region was sequenced.

This clone is termed medium-sized (0.01 to 0.1%). Its matching antigen is unknown. Some clones are missing from TCRdb's copy, which holds only in-frame ones; the method was immunoSEQ multiplex PCR. Of thousands of clones in the sample, about 26% were seen once. The starting material was lung tumor tissue, obtained before any cancer treatment. The TCR comes from a male donor at least 60 years old with stage II squamous cell lung carcinoma.

In DNA, the CDR3 is TGTGCCAGCAGCCCTCGAAAATACAGGGACTACTATAATTCACCCCTCCACTTT. Translation: CASSPRKYRDYYNSPLHF. V is TRBV11-3 and J is TRBJ1-6; possible D gene TRBD1, 6 bases. CDR1 and CDR2 from the germline V gene are SGHNT and YENEEA. The CDR3 contains 18 residues. V lost 5 bases to trimming and J lost 3 bases, with 20 bases between them. Full variable domain (missing parts from reference TRBV11-3 and TRBJ1-6): EAGVVQSPRYKIIEKKQPVAFWCNPISGHNTLYWYLQNLGQGPELLIRYENEEAVDDSQLPKDRFSAERLKGVDSTLKIQPAELGDSAVYLCASSPRKYRDYYNSPLHFGNGTRLTVT.